These 32 T cell receptor beta chains came from one sample sequenced in a study of post-analysis software for immune sequencing data. Study-wide findings and caveats: Higher frequency in patients than in controls was seen for five TRBV segments, with TRBV5-6, TRBV5-1 and TRBV20-1 among them.

TCR beta cDNA libraries had unique molecular identifiers. One entry per CDR3 protein, called by TCRdb with MiXCR from the PCR reads. The sample records about 820,000 distinct CDR3 sequences, roughly 50% being singletons. Their target antigens are unknown. Material: blood. The receptors stem from a girl under 18 with multiple sclerosis.

V and J are TRBV7-6 and TRBJ2-7, with D possibly being TRBD1 or TRBD2 (5 bases each). Germline CDR1 SGHVS, CDR2 FNYEAQ. The V and J ends lost 8 bases and 3 bases respectively, with 14 bases between them. This CDR3 has 13 amino acids. The CDR3 loop reads CASGSGRDYEQYF. The CDR3 DNA follows: TGTGCCAGCGGTTCGGGACGGGACTACGAGCAGTACTTC.

There are a few counts of this clonotype. The chain employs TRBV10-3 and TRBJ2-5; D is uncertain. V gave up 2 bases and J gave up 5 bases, with 6 bases separating them. Germline lookup yields CDR1 ENHRY and CDR2 SYGVKD. CDR3 size: 12 residues. CDR3 protein: CAISESVETQYF. Written as DNA, the CDR3 is TGTGCCATCAGTGAGAGTGTGGAGACCCAGTACTTC.

The chain links TRBV3-1 to TRBJ2-7; 8 bases are shared with TRBD1. The CDR3 is 15 amino acids. Germline V gives CDR1 LGHDT, CDR2 YNNKEL (reference sequence). J was trimmed by 0 bases and V by 6 bases; bases with no gene match: 7. The CDR3 coding sequence is TGTGCCAGCAGACGCAGACAGGGGATCTCCTACGAGCAGTACTTC. Its protein product is CASRRRQGISYEQYF.

The rearrangement links TRBV20-1 to TRBJ1-2, with 7 bases that match TRBD1. This CDR3 comprises 14 residues. In germline, CDR1 is DFQATT, CDR2 SNEGSKA (reference sequence). The ends lost 0 bases at V and 3 bases at J; junction bases unmatched: 4. The CDR3: CSARDQTGYYGYTF. The CDR3 nucleotides are TGCAGTGCTAGAGATCAGACAGGGTACTATGGCTACACCTTC.

This clonotype was recorded only once. This sequence joins TRBV5-1 and TRBJ2-6; 7 nucleotides match TRBD1. The CDR3 totals 20 residues. Germline CDR1 is SGHRS and CDR2 is YFSETQ. J lost 1 base, V lost 0 bases, and 13 bases had no gene match. CDR3 region: CASSLGLSGTARSGANVLTF. The CDR3 nucleotides read TGCGCCAGCAGCTTGGGGCTCTCCGGGACAGCTAGGTCTGGGGCCAACGTCCTGACTTTC.

The V gene is TRBV5-5, the J gene TRBJ2-5; D is possibly TRBD1 (6 bases). This CDR3 is 16 amino acids long. Germline CDR1 reads SGHKS; CDR2 reads YYEKEE (reference sequence). V lost 5 bases and J 2 bases, leaving 19 bases between the germline ends. CDR3: CASSPGQGPRQETQYF. CDR3 DNA: TGTGCCAGCAGTCCAGGGCAGGGGCCACGGCAAGAGACCCAGTACTTC.

This clonotype has a handful of counts. The J gene is TRBJ2-5, the V gene TRBV3-1; 11 bases line up with TRBD2. Germline CDR1 is LGHDT and CDR2 is YNNKEL (reference sequence). Unmatched junction bases numbered 6, after V lost 7 bases and J lost 5 bases. This CDR3 region has 14 residues. For the CDR3, the DNA is TGTGCCAGCACCTTAGCGGGAGGGCTGGAGACCCAGTACTTC. It specifies CASTLAGGLETQYF.

The chain links TRBV7-3 to TRBJ2-5; a weak D match, TRBD2 (6 bases). Near its end, the DNA agrees better with TRBJ2-7, so the J call may be wrong. Germline CDR1 reads SGHTA; CDR2 reads FQGTGA. The CDR3 covers 14 residues. CDR3 sequence (DNA): TGTGCCAGCAGCTTAAAGGCCGGGGGTTCCGAGCAGTACTTC. The encoded protein is CASSLKAGGSEQYF.

This clonotype has a handful of counts. This chain connects TRBV10-3 to TRBJ1-2; D call uncertain. CDR1 and CDR2 (germline): ENHRY, SYGVKD. Trimming left V 0 bases short and J 8 bases short, with 13 bases between. This CDR3 is 14 amino acids long. CDR3 sequence (DNA): TGTGCCATCAGTGAGTCGGGATTCCCCGACGGCTACACCTTC. It codes for CAISESGFPDGYTF.

This clonotype was found many times. J is TRBJ2-5 and V is TRBV20-1, with 15 bases aligning to TRBD2. The junction had 6 bases not matched to a gene; V was cut back by 4 bases and J by 3 bases. This CDR3 has 16 residues. Germline V lookup: CDR1 DFQATT, CDR2 SNEGSKA (reference sequence). The CDR3 loop reads CSATLGTSGGKETQYF. The CDR3 DNA reads as TGCAGTGCTACCCTTGGGACTAGCGGGGGGAAAGAGACCCAGTACTTC.

This clonotype has more than one count but fewer than ten. The rearrangement links TRBV4-1 to TRBJ1-2, with D tentatively TRBD1 (5 bases). The ends were cut back, 1 base at V and 8 bases at J, with 17 bases in the middle. Germline values: CDR1 MGHRA, CDR2 YSYEKL. This CDR3 is 15 amino acids long. The CDR3 region has the DNA TGCGCCAGCAGCCAAGGCACGACAGTCGGCGGAGGCTACACCTTC. It specifies CASSQGTTVGGGYTF.

J is TRBJ1-2 and V is TRBV20-1, with D possibly matching TRBD1 (6 bases). CDR1 is DFQATT, CDR2 SNEGSKA, per germline (reference sequence). V was trimmed by 3 bases and J by 6 bases, leaving 17 bases between them. The CDR3 contains 14 residues. For the CDR3, the DNA is TGCAGTGCTAGGTTGACATCGAGGGGGAATGGCTACACCTTC. Amino acids: CSARLTSRGNGYTF.

This clonotype was observed a few times. This sequence joins TRBV12-3 or TRBV12-4 and TRBJ1-4, with 11 bases aligning to TRBD1. The junction had 10 bases not matched to a gene; V was cut back by 5 bases and J by 8 bases. CDR3 length: 16 amino acids. In DNA form, the CDR3 reads TGTGCCAGCAGTGGGACAGGGGGTGAGTTTCAGGAAAAACTGTTTTTT. It specifies CASSGTGGEFQEKLFF.

This clonotype was observed a few times. At one end the junction does not follow the germline gene, possibly because of a read error. The V gene is TRBV7-3, the J gene TRBJ2-5; 12 positions agree with TRBD2. The J call may not be correct, given that the DNA end is closer to TRBJ2-7. This CDR3 has 16 residues. CDR1 and CDR2 (germline): SGHTA, FQGTGA. The CDR3 sequence: CASSLTGLAGGYEQYF. CDR3 nucleotides: TGTGCCAGCAGCCTAACGGGGCTAGCGGGAGGGTACGAGCAGTACTTC.

A few counts support this clonotype. The chain joins TRBV30 to TRBJ2-5; D might be TRBD2 (5 bases). This CDR3 region has 14 residues. Germline loops: CDR1 GTSNPN, CDR2 SVGIG (reference sequence). V lost 0 bases to trimming and J lost 2 bases, with 10 bases between them. The CDR3 DNA reads as TGTGCCTGGAGTGTAGGAGCGGTGCAAGAGACCCAGTACTTC. It encodes CAWSVGAVQETQYF. Drawing the rest from reference TRBV30 and TRBJ2-5, the complete variable domain is SQTIHQWPATLVQPVGSPLSLECTVEGTSNPNLYWYRQAAGRGLQLLFYSVGIGQISSEVPQNLSASRPQDRQFILSSKKLLLSDSGFYLCAWSVGAVQETQYFGPGTRLLVL.

This clonotype was detected only a few times. The chain is built from TRBV11-2 and TRBJ2-7; the match to TRBD1 covers 10 bases. Germline V gene sequence: CDR1 SGHAT, CDR2 FQNNGV. The CDR3 totals 15 residues. V lost 6 bases and J lost 3; bases outside the gene matches: 8. The CDR3 protein is CASRMGQGTIYEQYF. CDR3 coding DNA: TGTGCCAGCAGGATGGGACAGGGGACCATCTACGAGCAGTACTTC.

The chain recombines TRBV6-5 with TRBJ1-2, with 8 positions matching TRBD1. J gave up 8 bases and V 5 bases, and 4 bases lay outside the gene matches. This CDR3 has 12 residues. CDR1 and CDR2 (germline): MNHEY, SVGAGI. The CDR3 DNA is TGTGCCAGCAGTAGGACAGGGTTCGGCTACACCTTC. Its translation is CASSRTGFGYTF.

This chain links TRBV5-6 with TRBJ2-1; D uncertain. V was clipped by 1 base and J by 8 bases, with 7 bases between them. The CDR3 loop spans 12 amino acids. Per the germline V gene, CDR1 is SGHDT and CDR2 is YYEEEE. The chain's CDR3 is CASSLPEDEQFF. In DNA form, the CDR3 reads TGTGCCAGCAGCTTGCCAGAGGATGAGCAGTTCTTC.

V gene TRBV10-2 combines with J gene TRBJ1-2; TRBD1 matches at 8 bases. Trimming at V came to 6 bases and at J to 1 base, leaving 4 bases not matched to a gene. Germline CDR1 and CDR2: WSHSY and SAAADI. This CDR3 is 14 amino acids long. The CDR3 DNA reads as TGCGCCAGCAGGGACAGGGCCTATAACTATGGCTACACCTTC. Protein product: CASRDRAYNYGYTF.

This clonotype was observed a few times. This rearrangement joins TRBV11-1 to TRBJ2-7; no reliable D call. V was trimmed by 5 bases and J by 4 bases, leaving 15 bases between them. Per the germline V gene, CDR1 is SGHAT and CDR2 is FQDESV (reference sequence). This CDR3 contains 14 residues. In DNA, the CDR3 is TGTGCCAGCAGCCCTCCGGGTCCGTTTTACGAGCAGTACTTC. It translates to CASSPPGPFYEQYF.

This chain links TRBV5-1 with TRBJ2-7; D not certain. Trimming took 4 bases from V and 2 from J, leaving 13 bases between them. The CDR3 is made up of 14 amino acids. Germline CDR1 SGHRS, CDR2 YFSETQ. CDR3 coding DNA: TGCGCCAGCAGCCTTCTGAAAACGACCTACGAGCAGTACTTC. Translated, it gives CASSLLKTTYEQYF. The full variable domain, in which reference TRBV5-1 and TRBJ2-7 provide the parts outside the CDR3, is KAGVTQTPRYLIKTRGQQVTLSCSPISGHRSVSWYQQTPGQGLQFLFEYFSETQRNKGNFPGRFSGRQFSNSRSEMNVSTLELGDSALYLCASSLLKTTYEQYFGPGTRLTVT.

The chain uses TRBV10-3 and TRBJ2-5; possibly TRBD2 for D (5 bases). The V end was cut by 0 bases, the J end by 5 bases, with 13 bases between. CDR1 ENHRY and CDR2 SYGVKD come from the germline V gene. The CDR3 is 15 residues long. The CDR3 protein is CAISESGGPSETQYF. CDR3 in DNA: TGTGCCATCAGTGAGTCGGGCGGGCCCTCGGAGACCCAGTACTTC.

In DNA, the CDR3 is TGTGCCAGCAGTTTGGGGGGAACACAACGGAATGAGCAGTTCTTC. Protein product: CASSLGGTQRNEQFF. This chain joins TRBV12-3 or TRBV12-4 and TRBJ2-1; weak D call: TRBD2 (6 bases). Trimming removed 3 bases at V and 7 bases at J, with 16 bases between. The CDR3 contains 15 residues.

The chain carries TRBV20-1 and TRBJ2-7, with a weak D call TRBD1 (5 bases). The CDR3 sequence is 14 residues long. The germline CDR1 and CDR2 sequences are DFQATT and SNEGSKA (reference sequence). V was shortened by 3 bases and J by 3 bases, with 15 bases between the two germline ends. The CDR3 loop reads CSASAREGDYEQYF. DNA for the CDR3: TGCAGTGCTAGTGCCAGGGAAGGGGACTACGAGCAGTACTTC.

The chain carries TRBV20-1 and TRBJ1-2; D possibly corresponds to TRBD1 (5 bases). The CDR3 length is 15 residues. Per germline, CDR1 DFQATT and CDR2 SNEGSKA (reference sequence). The germline V and J ends were trimmed by 1 base and 2 bases, with 14 bases remaining between them. The CDR3 loop is CSARASGGHNYGYTF. CDR3 nucleotide sequence: TGCAGTGCTAGAGCGAGCGGGGGTCACAACTATGGCTACACCTTC.

The chain links TRBV20-1 to TRBJ2-3, with a tentative D call TRBD2 (5 bases). V lost 1 base to trimming and J lost 0 bases, with 8 bases between them. There are 14 residues in the CDR3. Germline CDR1 is DFQATT and CDR2 is SNEGSKA (reference sequence). This CDR3 reads CSARVATSTDTQYF. CDR3 coding DNA: TGCAGTGCTAGAGTAGCGACCAGCACAGATACGCAGTATTTT.

The chain uses TRBV5-1 and TRBJ2-3; the D gene is possibly TRBD2 (5 bases). V was clipped by 4 bases and J by 3 bases, with 15 bases between them. Germline loops: CDR1 SGHRS, CDR2 YFSETQ. This CDR3 spans 15 amino acids. This CDR3 is CASSPTPGKTDTQYF. The CDR3 nucleotides are TGCGCCAGCAGCCCTACGCCGGGGAAAACAGATACGCAGTATTTT.

In this sample, this clonotype turned up a few times. The gene calls are TRBV20-1 and TRBJ2-3; possible D gene TRBD2, 6 bases. V dropped 2 bases and J dropped 4 bases, with 10 bases sitting between them. The CDR3 has 13 residues. CDR1 and CDR2 (germline): DFQATT, SNEGSKA (reference sequence). Here the CDR3 DNA reads TGCAGTGCTAGACGGGAGTTCTCAGATACGCAGTATTTT. Translation: CSARREFSDTQYF.

This clonotype was seen a few times. DNA for the CDR3: TGCAGTGCTCACGCAGCGGCAAGCTCCTACAATGAGCAGTTCTTC. This encodes CSAHAAASSYNEQFF. The chain recombines TRBV20-1 with TRBJ2-1; D perhaps matches TRBD2 (5 bases). Germline V gives CDR1 DFQATT, CDR2 SNEGSKA (reference sequence). V lost 5 bases and J lost 0, with 14 bases in between. The CDR3 is made up of 15 amino acids.

The chain is built from TRBV20-1 and TRBJ2-1; TRBD2 aligns across 8 bases. V gave up 3 bases and J gave up 4 bases; unmatched junction bases: 5. CDR3 length equals 14 residues. From germline, CDR1 is DFQATT and CDR2 SNEGSKA (reference sequence). CDR3 sequence: CSASHTGGYNEQFF. The CDR3 DNA sequence: TGCAGTGCTAGTCATACGGGGGGGTACAATGAGCAGTTCTTC.

The sample holds a few counts of this clonotype. The V and J genes are TRBV5-1 and TRBJ2-5, with 10 bases lining up with TRBD2. With 0 bases clipped from V and 9 bases from J, the junction kept 11 bases outside the gene matches. In germline, CDR1 is SGHRS, CDR2 YFSETQ. The CDR3 extends over 16 amino acids. CDR3 DNA: TGCGCCAGCAGCTTGGAGGTAGCGGGAGGACTGGGGTCCCAGTACTTC. This translates into CASSLEVAGGLGSQYF. The entire variable domain, with the rest obtained from reference TRBV5-1 and TRBJ2-5, is as follows: KAGVTQTPRYLIKTRGQQVTLSCSPISGHRSVSWYQQTPGQGLQFLFEYFSETQRNKGNFPGRFSGRQFSNSRSEMNVSTLELGDSALYLCASSLEVAGGLGSQYFGPGTRLLVL.

V usage is TRBV4-1 and J usage is TRBJ1-2, with 7 bases identical to TRBD1. The CDR3 is made up of 16 amino acids. V shed 3 bases, J shed 7 bases, and the junction held 14 bases outside the gene matches. CDR1 and CDR2 from the germline V gene are MGHRA and YSYEKL. CDR3 sequence: CASSQTPMTGLAGYTF. The CDR3 DNA is TGCGCCAGCAGCCAGACCCCGATGACAGGGTTGGCTGGCTACACCTTC.